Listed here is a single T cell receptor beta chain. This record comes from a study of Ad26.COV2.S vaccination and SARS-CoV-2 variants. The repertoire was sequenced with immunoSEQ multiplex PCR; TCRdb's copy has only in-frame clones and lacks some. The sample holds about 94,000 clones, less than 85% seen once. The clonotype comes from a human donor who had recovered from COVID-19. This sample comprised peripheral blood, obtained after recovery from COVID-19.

CDR3 DNA sequence: TGTGCCAGCAGCCAATTTCTAGCGGGGAGCGGATACGAGCAGTACTTC. It yields the protein CASSQFLAGSGYEQYF. The V and J genes are TRBV3-1 (or the pseudogene TRBV3-2) and TRBJ2-7; 9 bases match TRBD2. This CDR3 is built from 16 residues. The junction had 9 bases not matched to a gene; V was cut back by 2 bases and J by 4 bases. Looked up from germline, CDR1 is LGHDT and CDR2 is YNNKEL (reference sequence).